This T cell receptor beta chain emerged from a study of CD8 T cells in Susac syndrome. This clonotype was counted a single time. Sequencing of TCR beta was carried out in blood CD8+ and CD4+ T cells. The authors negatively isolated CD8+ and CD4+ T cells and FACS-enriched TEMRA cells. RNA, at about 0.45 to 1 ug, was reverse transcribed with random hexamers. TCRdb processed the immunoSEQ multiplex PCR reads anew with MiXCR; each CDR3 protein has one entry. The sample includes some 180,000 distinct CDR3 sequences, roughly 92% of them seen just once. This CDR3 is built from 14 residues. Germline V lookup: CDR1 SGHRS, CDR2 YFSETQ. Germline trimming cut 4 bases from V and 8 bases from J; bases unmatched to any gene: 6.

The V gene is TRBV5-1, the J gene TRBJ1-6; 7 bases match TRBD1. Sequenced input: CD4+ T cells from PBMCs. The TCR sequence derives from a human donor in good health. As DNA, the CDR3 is TGCGCCAGCAGCCCGACAGGGTCGGATTCACCCCTCCACTTT. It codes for CASSPTGSDSPLHF.